The 30 T cell receptor beta chains presented below share a single source sample, sequenced in a study of early T cells in non-severe SARS-CoV-2 infection. TCRdb passed the 5' RACE reads through MiXCR, listing each CDR3 protein once. This table holds 40,000 to 60,000 distinct CDR3 sequences, around 6.5% found once. The sequences come from whole blood, collected at baseline. The receptors shown here come from an adult who was a healthcare worker with PCR-confirmed SARS-CoV-2 infection or an uninfected control (not recorded which).

By share, this clonotype counts as medium-sized. The chain uses TRBV4-3 and TRBJ2-4, with a weak D call TRBD2 (5 bases). Trimming left V 0 bases short and J 3 bases short, with 9 bases between. From germline, CDR1 is LGHNA and CDR2 YSLEER. CDR3 length: 15 amino acids. For the CDR3, the DNA is TGCGCCAGCAGCCAAGATCGGGGTCTCAAAAACATTCAGTACTTC. Its protein product is CASSQDRGLKNIQYF.

This clonotype is judged medium-sized. The gene calls are TRBV20-1 and TRBJ2-1; the D gene could be TRBD1 or TRBD2 (5 bases each). The germline CDR1 and CDR2 sequences are DFQATT and SNEGSKA (reference sequence). This CDR3 comprises 13 residues. V lost 0 bases and J lost 4, with 7 bases in between. The CDR3 DNA sequence: TGCAGTGCTAGAGAAGGGGAGTACAATGAGCAGTTCTTC. Amino acid sequence: CSAREGEYNEQFF.

The V gene is TRBV28, the J gene TRBJ2-2; D gene unclear. Deletions cut 1 base from V and 4 bases from J, with 4 bases between. In germline, CDR1 is MDHEN, CDR2 SYDVKM. This CDR3 contains 13 residues. CDR3: CASSLFPTGELFF. The DNA of the CDR3 is TGTGCCAGCAGTTTATTCCCCACCGGGGAGCTGTTTTTT.

This clonotype appeared many times. The chain combines TRBV27 with TRBJ2-7; D is unresolved. With 6 bases removed from V and 2 bases from J, the gap between germline ends came to 17 bases. Germline CDR1 MNHEY, CDR2 SMNVEV (reference sequence). The CDR3 runs to 15 residues. The CDR3 loop is CASRQARHVAYEQYF. Here the CDR3 DNA reads TGTGCCAGCAGGCAAGCCAGACACGTTGCCTACGAGCAGTACTTC.

The V call is TRBV9, the J call TRBJ2-3, with no clear D. The CDR3 extends over 16 amino acids. The germline gives CDR1 SGDLS, CDR2 YYNGEE. The ends were cut back, 0 bases at V and 1 base at J, with 12 bases in the middle. In nucleotides, the CDR3 is TGTGCCAGCAGCGTAGAGCCGACCTTCCGCACAGATACGCAGTATTTT. It specifies CASSVEPTFRTDTQYF.

In this sample, this clonotype turned up a few times. The chain has TRBV12-3 or TRBV12-4 and TRBJ2-2; 7 nucleotides align to TRBD2. J was trimmed by 5 bases and V by 5 bases; bases with no gene match: 17. The CDR3 extends over 18 amino acids. In nucleotides, the CDR3 is TGTGCCAGCAGTGAAGACCGGAGGCTAGCGGTGCTAACCGGGGAGCTGTTTTTT. Translating it yields CASSEDRRLAVLTGELFF.

This clonotype was counted only a few times. The rearrangement links TRBV30 to TRBJ2-1; TRBD2 aligns across 11 bases. Trimming took 2 bases from V and 4 from J; bases not matched to a gene: 4. The CDR3 is 15 residues long. CDR1 and CDR2 (germline): GTSNPN, SVGIG (reference sequence). The CDR3 nucleotides read TGTGCCTGGAGTCTACTAGCGGGGGAATACAATGAGCAGTTCTTC. It is translated as CAWSLLAGEYNEQFF.

Ten or more counts support this clonotype. The chain is built from TRBV12-3 or TRBV12-4 and TRBJ1-1; D call uncertain. With 3 bases removed from V and 1 base from J, the gap between germline ends came to 12 bases. This CDR3 spans 15 amino acids. CDR3 in amino acids: CASSFGLLRNTEAFF. The DNA of the CDR3 is TGTGCCAGCAGTTTTGGCCTTCTTCGGAACACTGAAGCTTTCTTT.

At least ten counts were recorded for this clonotype. Written as DNA, the CDR3 is TGTGCCAGCAGCCGGCGCGAAACGGGGATATACAATGAGCAGTTCTTC. It yields the protein CASSRRETGIYNEQFF. This chain uses TRBV28 with TRBJ2-1; a weak D match, TRBD2 (5 bases). The germline gives CDR1 MDHEN, CDR2 SYDVKM. This CDR3 is 16 amino acids long. Trimming took 6 bases from V and 4 from J, leaving 19 bases between them.

The J gene is TRBJ2-1, the V gene TRBV2; D is perhaps TRBD2 (5 bases). This CDR3 contains 16 residues. V was pared by 0 bases and J by 3 bases, with 12 bases between. Germline CDR1 and CDR2: SNHLY and FYNNEI. For the CDR3, the DNA is TGTGCCAGCAGTGAAGCGCTTGAGGGCAACTACAATGAGCAGTTCTTC. It translates to CASSEALEGNYNEQFF.

At least ten counts were recorded for this clonotype. The genes are TRBV5-1 and TRBJ1-2; D uncertain. Germline CDR1 is SGHRS and CDR2 is YFSETQ. V lost 4 bases and J lost 0, with 16 bases in between. The CDR3 totals 16 residues. CDR3: CASSRDGLDPNYGYTF. CDR3 bases: TGCGCCAGCAGCCGAGACGGGCTGGACCCTAACTATGGCTACACCTTC.

Many counts were recorded for this clonotype. The chain joins TRBV12-3 or TRBV12-4 to TRBJ1-1; D might be TRBD1 (6 bases). V was cut by 6 bases and J by 7 bases, with 12 bases left in between. This CDR3 is built from 12 residues. Here the CDR3 reads CASSPGQIEAFF. The CDR3 bases are TGTGCCAGCAGCCCTGGACAGATTGAAGCTTTCTTT.

In its sample, this clonotype was seen a few times. The rearrangement uses TRBV19 and TRBJ2-7, with D possibly TRBD1 on 5 matching bases. The V and J ends lost 1 base and 8 bases respectively, with 21 bases between them. The CDR3 has 16 amino acids. CDR1 is LNHDA and CDR2 is SQIVND in the germline V gene (reference sequence). CDR3: CASSIGVENLRGKQYF. CDR3 in DNA: TGTGCCAGTAGTATAGGAGTCGAAAATCTAAGGGGAAAGCAGTACTTC.

The chain's CDR3 is CASSLWMEGNTEAFF. The CDR3 region has the DNA TGTGCCAGCAGCTTATGGATGGAGGGGAACACTGAAGCTTTCTTT. This chain connects TRBV11-2 to TRBJ1-1; D not resolved. The V end was cut by 2 bases, the J end by 1 base, with 11 bases between. The CDR3 runs to 15 residues. In germline, CDR1 is SGHAT, CDR2 FQNNGV.

This clonotype has ten or more counts. The chain has TRBV7-9 and TRBJ2-3; perhaps TRBD1 as D (6 bases). V was trimmed by 3 bases and J by 2 bases, leaving 18 bases between them. Germline assignment: CDR1 SEHNR and CDR2 FQNEAQ (reference sequence). The CDR3 is 17 amino acids. The CDR3 DNA reads as TGTGCCAGCAGCTTGTCCGGGACAAGTCCCCTCACAGATACGCAGTATTTT. Translation gives CASSLSGTSPLTDTQYF.

This clonotype was observed at least ten times. The CDR3 DNA reads as TGCAGCGTTGTTCTCCGTAGCACAGATACGCAGTATTTT. As protein: CSVVLRSTDTQYF. The chain joins TRBV29-1 to TRBJ2-3; no clear D. Trimming took 4 bases from V and 0 from J, leaving 8 bases between them. The length of the CDR3 is 13 residues. Germline V gene sequence: CDR1 SQVTM, CDR2 ANQGSEA.

This clonotype showed up many times. The rearrangement joins TRBV9 to TRBJ1-2; tentatively, D is TRBD1 (6 bases). CDR1 SGDLS and CDR2 YYNGEE come from the germline V gene. This CDR3 region has 14 residues. With 1 base removed from V and 7 bases from J, the gap between germline ends came to 14 bases. CDR3 loop: CASSVTAGDGGYTF. CDR3 DNA: TGTGCCAGCAGCGTAACGGCAGGGGATGGTGGCTACACCTTC.

This clonotype appeared many times. V is TRBV19 and J is TRBJ1-1; maybe TRBD1 (5 bases). This CDR3 is 14 amino acids long. V dropped 6 bases and J dropped 3 bases, with 14 bases sitting between them. Germline CDR1 is LNHDA and CDR2 is SQIVND (reference sequence). The CDR3, as DNA: TGTGCCAGTAGCCCTAGACAGAGTCACACTGAAGCTTTCTTT. Amino acids: CASSPRQSHTEAFF. Complete variable domain (other parts from reference TRBV19 and TRBJ1-1): DGGITQSPKYLFRKEGQNVTLSCEQNLNHDAMYWYRQDPGQGLRLIYYSQIVNDFQKGDIAEGYSVSREKKESFPLTVTSAQKNPTAFYLCASSPRQSHTEAFFGQGTRLTVV.

This clonotype was recorded a few times. The CDR3 protein is CASSLSGKETQYF. The DNA for the CDR3 is TGCGCCAGCAGCTTGTCGGGGAAAGAGACCCAGTACTTC. The rearrangement joins TRBV5-1 to TRBJ2-5; D perhaps matches TRBD2 (5 bases). Between the trimmed V and J ends, which lost 1 base and 3 bases, there was a span of 7 bases. The CDR3 has 13 residues. Per germline, CDR1 SGHRS and CDR2 YFSETQ.

This clonotype was observed many times. V is TRBV7-2 and J is TRBJ1-1; D ambiguous. V lost 0 bases and J 5 bases, leaving 7 bases between the germline ends. Germline CDR1 and CDR2: SGHTA and FQGNSA. The length of the CDR3 is 13 residues. The CDR3 sequence is CASSLAGKTEAFF. Here the CDR3 DNA reads TGTGCCAGCAGCTTAGCAGGGAAAACTGAAGCTTTCTTT.

The chain couples TRBV6-1 to TRBJ1-6; the D is unclear. In germline, CDR1 is MNHNS, CDR2 SASEGT. The length of the CDR3 is 16 residues. The V and J ends lost 2 bases and 7 bases respectively, with 15 bases between them. The CDR3 DNA reads TGTGCCAGCAGTGAACTGGGTAACTGGTCGAATTCACCCCTCCACTTT. Translated: CASSELGNWSNSPLHF.

At least ten counts were recorded for this clonotype. The chain is built from TRBV7-2 and TRBJ2-1; a possible D gene is TRBD2 (5 bases). The CDR3 consists of 13 residues. The germline CDR1 and CDR2 sequences are SGHTA and FQGNSA. The V gene lost 8 bases and the J gene lost 7 bases, with 15 bases spanning the gap. Here the CDR3 DNA reads TGTGCCAGCGGATCGACCGGGAAGAATGAGCAGTTCTTC. This gives the protein CASGSTGKNEQFF.

This clonotype was seen many times. The chain couples TRBV7-2 to TRBJ2-7; 7 positions agree with TRBD1. CDR3 length: 14 residues. Per the germline V gene, CDR1 is SGHTA and CDR2 is FQGNSA. The junction had 2 bases not matched to a gene; V was cut back by 3 bases and J by 0 bases. The chain's CDR3 is CASSFGTVSYEQYF. Here the CDR3 DNA reads TGTGCCAGCAGCTTCGGGACAGTCTCCTACGAGCAGTACTTC.

This chain links TRBV7-9 with TRBJ2-3; no firm D call. Per the germline V gene, CDR1 is SEHNR and CDR2 is FQNEAQ (reference sequence). V lost 5 bases, J lost 5 bases, and 14 bases lay in between. This CDR3 is built from 14 residues. DNA of the CDR3: TGTGCCAGCAGCACCAGCATAGAGGAAGATACGCAGTATTTT. It translates to CASSTSIEEDTQYF.

The J gene is TRBJ2-7, the V gene TRBV5-1; 9 nucleotides agree with TRBD2. The length of the CDR3 is 14 residues. Germline V gives CDR1 SGHRS, CDR2 YFSETQ. V gave up 4 bases and J gave up 5 bases; unmatched junction bases: 7. The CDR3 here is CASSSAGGLHEQYF. The CDR3 DNA sequence: TGCGCCAGCAGCAGTGCGGGGGGGCTTCACGAGCAGTACTTC.

At least ten counts were recorded for this clonotype. V is TRBV6-1 and J is TRBJ1-1; D unclear. V lost 7 bases and J 0 bases, leaving 18 bases between the germline ends. CDR1 MNHNS and CDR2 SASEGT come from the germline V gene. The CDR3 contains 16 residues. CDR3 sequence: CASTRAYSPVNTEAFF. In nucleotides, the CDR3 is TGTGCCAGCACCCGGGCCTATAGTCCCGTGAACACTGAAGCTTTCTTT.

This clonotype appeared many times. The V and J genes are TRBV18 and TRBJ1-5; 7 positions agree with TRBD1. V shed 5 bases and J 4 bases; nucleotides not matched to a gene: 8. Germline values: CDR1 KGHSH, CDR2 LQKENI. This CDR3 has 15 residues. The CDR3 protein is CASSTGQYQNQPQHF. For the CDR3, the DNA is TGTGCCAGCTCAACGGGACAGTATCAGAATCAGCCCCAGCATTTT. Filled out from reference TRBV18 and TRBJ1-5, the complete variable domain reads NAGVMQNPRHLVRRRGQEARLRCSPMKGHSHVYWYRQLPEEGLKFMVYLQKENIIDESGMPKERFSAEFPKEGPSILRIQQVVRGDSAAYFCASSTGQYQNQPQHFGDGTRLSIL.

Details on this clonotype: This clone may be a read error of a much larger clone one base away. J is TRBJ1-1 and V is TRBV27, with TRBD1 matching 8 bases. CDR1 is MNHEY and CDR2 is SMNVEV in the germline V gene (reference sequence). The CDR3 has 16 residues. The CDR3 DNA is TGTGTCAGCAAGAAACTGTACAGGGGGGATGGCACTGAAGCTTTCTTT. It is translated as CVSKKLYRGDGTEAFF.

The V call is TRBV10-3, the J call TRBJ1-6; no clear D gene. The CDR3 runs 11 residues. V was trimmed by 10 bases and J by 13 bases, leaving 14 bases between them. Per germline, CDR1 ENHRY and CDR2 SYGVKD. DNA for the CDR3: TGTGCCACCCCCGGAGGTTGGCCCCTCCACTTT. As protein: CATPGGWPLHF.

There are many counts of this clonotype. V is TRBV12-3 or TRBV12-4 and J is TRBJ1-6, with 7 bases identical to TRBD1. Trimming at V came to 6 bases and at J to 7 bases, leaving 9 bases not matched to a gene. The CDR3 contains 15 residues. The CDR3 protein is CASRQAGTENSPLHF. The CDR3 nucleotides are TGTGCCAGCAGGCAAGCCGGGACAGAGAATTCACCCCTCCACTTT.